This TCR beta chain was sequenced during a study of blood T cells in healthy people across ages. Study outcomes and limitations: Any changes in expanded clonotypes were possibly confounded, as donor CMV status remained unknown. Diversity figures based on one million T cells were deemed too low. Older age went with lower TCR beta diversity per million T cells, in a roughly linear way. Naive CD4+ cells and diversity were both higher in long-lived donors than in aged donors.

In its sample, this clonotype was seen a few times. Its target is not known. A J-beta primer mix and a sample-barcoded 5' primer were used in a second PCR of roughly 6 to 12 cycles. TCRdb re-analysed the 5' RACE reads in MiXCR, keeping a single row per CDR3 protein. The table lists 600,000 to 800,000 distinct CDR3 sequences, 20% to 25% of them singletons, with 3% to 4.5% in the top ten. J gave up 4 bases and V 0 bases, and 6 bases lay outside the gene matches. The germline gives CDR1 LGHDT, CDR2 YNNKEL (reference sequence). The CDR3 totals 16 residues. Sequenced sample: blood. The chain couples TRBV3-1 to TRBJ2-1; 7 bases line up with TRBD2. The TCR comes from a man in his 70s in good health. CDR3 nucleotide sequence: TGTGCCAGCAGCCAAGAGGGGGGGGTCGGATACAATGAGCAGTTCTTC. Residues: CASSQEGGVGYNEQFF.